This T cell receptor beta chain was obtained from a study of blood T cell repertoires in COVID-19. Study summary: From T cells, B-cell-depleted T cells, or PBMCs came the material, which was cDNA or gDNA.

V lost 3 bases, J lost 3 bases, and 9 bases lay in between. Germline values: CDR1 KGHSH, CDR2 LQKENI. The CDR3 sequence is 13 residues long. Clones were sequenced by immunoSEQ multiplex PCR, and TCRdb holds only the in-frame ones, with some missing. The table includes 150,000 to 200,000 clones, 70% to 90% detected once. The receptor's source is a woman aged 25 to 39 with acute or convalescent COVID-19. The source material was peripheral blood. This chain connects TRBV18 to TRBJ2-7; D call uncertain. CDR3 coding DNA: TGTGCCAGCTCACCCTATACGCACTACGAGCAGTACTTC. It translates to CASSPYTHYEQYF. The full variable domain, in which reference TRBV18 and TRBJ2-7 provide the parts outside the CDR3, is NAGVMQNPRHLVRRRGQEARLRCSPMKGHSHVYWYRQLPEEGLKFMVYLQKENIIDESGMPKERFSAEFPKEGPSILRIQQVVRGDSAAYFCASSPYTHYEQYFGPGTRLTVT.